This TCR beta chain was sequenced for a study of blood T cell repertoires in COVID-19. About the research overall: Samples of COVID-19 (acute and convalescent) were obtained from the United States, Italy and Spain. In each case, the material was cDNA or gDNA derived from T cells, B-cell-depleted T cells, or PBMCs.

In the authors' workflow: Estimation of nucleated cell counts relied on the amplification of reference gene primers. Using immunoSEQ multiplex PCR, the repertoire was profiled, and TCRdb retains in-frame clones only, with some absent. The DNA gave D and trimming, while V, J and clone size come from that table. The repertoire holds over 65,000 clones, with just under 80% as singletons. Germline V gene data show CDR1 as SGHTA and CDR2 as FQGTGA. The CDR3 loop spans 13 amino acids. J lost 3 bases, V lost 11 bases, and 6 bases had no gene match. The TCR sequence derives from a man between 60 and 75 years old with COVID-19, enrolled during active disease. Sequenced: peripheral blood. The rearrangement links TRBV7-3 to TRBJ2-2, with 7 bases lining up with TRBD2. The CDR3 spells CASALADTGELFF. The CDR3 DNA reads TGTGCCTCGGCCCTAGCGGACACCGGGGAGCTGTTTTTT.